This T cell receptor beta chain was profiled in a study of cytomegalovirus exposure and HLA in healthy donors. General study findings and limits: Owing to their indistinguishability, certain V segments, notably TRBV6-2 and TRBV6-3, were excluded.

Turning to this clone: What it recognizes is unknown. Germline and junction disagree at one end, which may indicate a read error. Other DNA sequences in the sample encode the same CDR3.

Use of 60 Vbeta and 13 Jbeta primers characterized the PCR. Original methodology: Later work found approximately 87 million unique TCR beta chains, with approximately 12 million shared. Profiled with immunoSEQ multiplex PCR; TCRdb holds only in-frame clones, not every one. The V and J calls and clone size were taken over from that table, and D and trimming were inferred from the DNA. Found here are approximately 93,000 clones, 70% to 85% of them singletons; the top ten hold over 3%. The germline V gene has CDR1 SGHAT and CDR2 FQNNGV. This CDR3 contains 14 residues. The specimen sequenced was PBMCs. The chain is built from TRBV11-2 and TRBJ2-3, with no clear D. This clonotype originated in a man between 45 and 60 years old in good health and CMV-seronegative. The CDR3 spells CASSSLTWADTQYF. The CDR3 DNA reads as TGTGCCAGCAGCTCTCTAACATGGGCCGATACACAGTATTTT.